Shown below are 32 T cell receptor beta chains from a single sample sequenced in a study of blood T cells in healthy people across ages. For the second PCR, which ran for roughly 6 to 12 cycles, a sample-barcoded 5' primer and a J-beta primer mix were used. Each CDR3 protein gets one entry after TCRdb re-called the 5' RACE reads with MiXCR. The sample has roughly 1,500,000 distinct CDR3 sequences, approximately 40% seen once. Sequenced material: blood. The receptors stem from a woman aged 18-29 years in good health.

This clonotype showed up many times. This rearrangement joins TRBV7-2 to TRBJ2-5, with TRBD2 as a possible D gene (6 bases). Trimming shortened V by 1 base and J by 4 bases, and 13 bases separated the two germline ends. Per the germline V gene, CDR1 is SGHTA and CDR2 is FQGNSA. The CDR3 has 15 amino acids. CDR3: CASSLDYSGLETQYF. As DNA, the CDR3 is TGTGCCAGCAGCTTAGATTATAGCGGATTAGAGACCCAGTACTTC.

As to this clonotype: A much larger clone differs by one base, so this may be a read error. The rearrangement links TRBV20-1 to TRBJ2-1, with TRBD2 matching over 8 bases. The CDR3 is 14 amino acids. Germline CDR1 DFQATT, CDR2 SNEGSKA (reference sequence). The CDR3 region has the DNA TGCAGTGCTAGGACTAGCGTGGGATACAATGAGCTGTTCTTC. As protein: CSARTSVGYNELFF.

The chain has TRBV3-1 and TRBJ2-1; D call uncertain. Trimming took 3 bases from V and 0 from J, leaving 9 bases between them. Germline V CDR1 and CDR2: LGHDT, YNNKEL (reference sequence). This CDR3 spans 15 amino acids. For the CDR3, the DNA is TGTGCCAGCAGCCACCACTCGGGCTCCTACAATGAGCAGTTCTTC. Its protein product is CASSHHSGSYNEQFF.

The rearrangement joins TRBV27 to TRBJ1-2; 9 nucleotides line up with TRBD1. CDR1 and CDR2 (germline): MNHEY, SMNVEV (reference sequence). V was clipped by 11 bases and J by 6 bases; unmatched bases: 16. The CDR3 is 15 residues long. CDR3 residues: CAASPTPGQGNGYTF. DNA of the CDR3: TGTGCCGCCAGCCCCACCCCCGGACAGGGGAATGGCTACACCTTC.

This clonotype was seen more than once but under ten times. The V and J genes are TRBV5-1 and TRBJ1-3; D is uncertain. Germline V CDR1 and CDR2: SGHRS, YFSETQ. This CDR3 has 15 residues. Trimming cost V 0 bases and J 0 bases, with 7 bases left between them. The CDR3 here is CASSLATASGNTIYF. CDR3 bases: TGCGCCAGCAGCTTGGCCACTGCCTCTGGAAACACCATATATTTT.

This clonotype was observed a few times. V usage is TRBV29-1 and J usage is TRBJ2-5; D not resolved. V was pared by 3 bases and J by 11 bases, with 13 bases between. Germline loops: CDR1 SQVTM, CDR2 ANQGSEA. The CDR3 has 11 residues. CDR3 protein: CSVDAANEQYF. Here the CDR3 DNA reads TGCAGCGTTGATGCGGCTAATGAGCAGTACTTC.

This clonotype turned up a few times. The chain combines TRBV3-1 with TRBJ2-3; D remains unclear. V dropped 3 bases and J dropped 5 bases, with 9 bases sitting between them. Germline CDR1 reads LGHDT; CDR2 reads YNNKEL (reference sequence). This CDR3 spans 13 amino acids. In DNA, the CDR3 is TGTGCCAGCAGCCAGATACAAGGAGATACGCAGTATTTT. Residues: CASSQIQGDTQYF.

In regard to this clonotype: A read error is possible here, since a much larger clone lies one base away. This sequence joins TRBV10-3 and TRBJ2-1, with TRBD1 identical over 9 bases. Germline V gene lookup returns CDR1 ENHRY and CDR2 SYGVKD. The CDR3 totals 16 residues. The DNA for the CDR3 is TGTGCCATCAGTGAGTCACAGGGGGCGGCCTACGATGAGCAGTTCTTC. Translation: CAISESQGAAYDEQFF.

This clonotype turned up a few times. The chain joins TRBV7-9 to TRBJ1-1; D perhaps matches TRBD1 (6 bases). The CDR3 runs 16 residues. V was pared by 1 base and J by 4 bases, with 16 bases between. Germline CDR1 SEHNR, CDR2 FQNEAQ (reference sequence). The CDR3 region has the DNA TGTGCCAGCAGCTTAGATTCCGGTGGAGGGGGCACTGAAGCTTTCTTT. This gives the protein CASSLDSGGGGTEAFF.

The sample holds a few counts of this clonotype. The J gene is TRBJ2-7, the V gene TRBV20-1; unclear D gene. The CDR3 length is 13 residues. With 1 base removed from V and 0 bases from J, the gap between germline ends came to 7 bases. CDR1 is DFQATT and CDR2 is SNEGSKA in the germline V gene (reference sequence). CDR3 amino acids: CSARGASSYEQYF. In nucleotides, the CDR3 is TGCAGTGCTAGAGGGGCGAGCTCCTACGAGCAGTACTTC.

CDR3 residues: CASKIEVSILTDTQYF. The DNA for the CDR3 is TGTGCCAGCAAGATTGAAGTATCGATCCTCACAGATACGCAGTATTTT. The chain uses TRBV2 and TRBJ2-3; D gene uncertain. The V end was cut by 7 bases, the J end by 2 bases, with 19 bases between. CDR1 SNHLY and CDR2 FYNNEI come from the germline V gene. This CDR3 comprises 16 residues.

The chain links TRBV29-1 to TRBJ2-2, with D tentatively TRBD1 (5 bases). Trimming pared 5 bases from V and 8 bases from J, leaving 9 bases between. The CDR3 runs to 11 residues. Germline V gives CDR1 SQVTM, CDR2 ANQGSEA. CDR3 DNA sequence: TGCAGCGTTAGCAGGGAAGGGGAGCTGTTTTTT. It yields the protein CSVSREGELFF.

The chain joins TRBV4-1 to TRBJ2-5, with 9 bases fitting TRBD2. The V gene's germline CDR1 is MGHRA and CDR2 YSYEKL. The CDR3 runs 17 residues. V dropped 4 bases and J dropped 11; count of bases not matched to a gene: 20. The CDR3: CASSPLPIAGANNEQYF. CDR3 bases: TGCGCCAGCAGCCCCCTTCCCATAGCGGGGGCCAACAATGAGCAGTACTTC.

The chain uses TRBV7-2 and TRBJ1-4; a weak D match, TRBD1 (5 bases). V lost 5 bases and J lost 2, with 15 bases in between. The length of the CDR3 is 16 residues. Germline CDR1 and CDR2: SGHTA and FQGNSA. CDR3 in DNA: TGTGCCAGCAGCCCCCGGACAACTTTTACTAATGAAAAACTGTTTTTT. Its translation: CASSPRTTFTNEKLFF.

The genes are TRBV6-5 and TRBJ1-2; D gene ambiguous. The CDR3 length is 14 residues. Germline CDR1 is MNHEY and CDR2 is SVGAGI. V was pared by 2 bases and J by 4 bases, with 11 bases between. The CDR3: CASSYIGVRYGYTF. In nucleotides, the CDR3 is TGTGCCAGCAGTTACATCGGGGTGCGCTATGGCTACACCTTC.

The chain carries TRBV7-3 and TRBJ2-3, with 12 bases lining up with TRBD1. Losses at the gene ends were 5 bases for V and 4 bases for J; bases not matched to a gene: 7. Germline V gene lookup returns CDR1 SGHTA and CDR2 FQGTGA. The CDR3 length is 16 residues. The CDR3 region is CASSPWGTGGADTQYF. In nucleotides, the CDR3 is TGTGCCAGCAGCCCTTGGGGGACAGGGGGCGCAGATACGCAGTATTTT.

CDR3 DNA sequence: TGCGCCAGCCGGACGGACGGTCGAGAGACCCAGTACTTC. Residues: CASRTDGRETQYF. The chain is built from TRBV5-1 and TRBJ2-5; D remains unclear. Trimming stripped 7 bases from V and 4 bases from J, with 14 bases between. In germline, CDR1 is SGHRS, CDR2 YFSETQ. The CDR3 has 13 amino acids.

V gene TRBV7-3 combines with J gene TRBJ2-3, with TRBD2 identical over 8 bases. This CDR3 contains 15 residues. V was clipped by 6 bases and J by 8 bases; unmatched bases: 13. The germline CDR1 and CDR2 sequences are SGHTA and FQGTGA. CDR3 protein: CASSSPGGRIGTQYF. The CDR3 DNA follows: TGTGCCAGCAGTTCGCCGGGGGGGCGGATCGGTACGCAGTATTTT.

The chain couples TRBV10-3 to TRBJ2-2; D unresolved. The ends were cut back, 3 bases at V and 4 bases at J, with 3 bases in the middle. Germline CDR1 reads ENHRY; CDR2 reads SYGVKD. The length of the CDR3 is 12 residues. DNA for the CDR3: TGTGCCATCAGTGATCCCACCGGGGAGCTGTTTTTT. As protein: CAISDPTGELFF.

There are a few counts of this clonotype. The chain couples TRBV27 to TRBJ2-7, with 8 positions matching TRBD1. The CDR3 covers 14 residues. Germline trimming cut 3 bases from V and 4 bases from J; bases unmatched to any gene: 5. Germline loops: CDR1 MNHEY, CDR2 SMNVEV (reference sequence). DNA of the CDR3: TGTGCCAGCAGTTTCAGGGGGCCTGTGTACGAGCAGTACTTC. It codes for CASSFRGPVYEQYF.

V gene TRBV7-2 combines with J gene TRBJ2-7; a weak D match, TRBD2 (6 bases). Per germline, CDR1 SGHTA and CDR2 FQGNSA. CDR3 length equals 14 residues. V was shortened by 3 bases and J by 7 bases, with 16 bases between the two germline ends. In DNA, the CDR3 is TGTGCCAGCAGCTTCCTAAGACTAGAGGGAGAGCAGTACTTC. Its protein product is CASSFLRLEGEQYF.

The V gene is TRBV9, the J gene TRBJ2-7; TRBD2 matches at 8 bases. The J call could be wrong; TRBJ2-5 is a better fit for the DNA end. This CDR3 spans 14 amino acids. CDR1 is SGDLS, CDR2 YYNGEE, per germline. The CDR3 loop is CASNGGLVKETQYF. CDR3 nucleotides: TGTGCCAGCAACGGGGGACTAGTAAAAGAGACCCAGTACTTC.

The chain combines TRBV10-3 with TRBJ2-2; no clear D. V lost 10 bases and J lost 4, with 16 bases in between. CDR3 length equals 14 residues. Germline assignment: CDR1 ENHRY and CDR2 SYGVKD. CDR3 loop: CASLPGFFTGELFF. CDR3 DNA sequence: TGTGCCAGCCTCCCGGGCTTCTTCACCGGGGAGCTGTTTTTT.

Only a few counts were recorded for this clonotype. The chain has TRBV28 and TRBJ2-5; tentative D call: TRBD2 (6 bases). The CDR3 has 15 amino acids. V was trimmed by 8 bases and J by 1 base, leaving 17 bases between them. Germline V gives CDR1 MDHEN, CDR2 SYDVKM. CDR3 loop: CASWRGGSPQETQYF. CDR3 nucleotides: TGTGCCAGCTGGAGGGGCGGCTCACCCCAAGAGACCCAGTACTTC.

The table lists this clonotype with a few counts. The V gene is TRBV7-2, the J gene TRBJ2-1; D is uncertain. The CDR3 extends over 13 amino acids. V lost 8 bases and J 0 bases, leaving 8 bases between the germline ends. Germline lookup yields CDR1 SGHTA and CDR2 FQGNSA. CDR3: CASQSLSYNEQFF. The CDR3 region has the DNA TGTGCCAGCCAGTCCCTCTCCTACAATGAGCAGTTCTTC.

J is TRBJ2-7 and V is TRBV27; D gene uncertain. CDR3 length equals 15 residues. Germline V gene data show CDR1 as MNHEY and CDR2 as SMNVEV (reference sequence). Trimming took off 5 bases at V and 7 bases at J, with 21 bases between the two ends. CDR3 loop: CASSESFGRTGEQYF. CDR3 sequence (DNA): TGTGCCAGCAGTGAATCCTTCGGACGCACCGGAGAGCAGTACTTC.

A few counts support this clonotype. The gene calls are TRBV7-9 and TRBJ2-7; possible D gene TRBD2, 6 bases. CDR3 size: 15 residues. The ends were cut back, 4 bases at V and 1 base at J, with 14 bases in the middle. Germline CDR1 is SEHNR and CDR2 is FQNEAQ (reference sequence). The chain's CDR3 is CASSSPETRSYEQYF. The CDR3 DNA reads as TGTGCCAGCAGCTCCCCTGAGACTAGGTCCTACGAGCAGTACTTC.

The J gene is TRBJ2-3, the V gene TRBV7-2; 9 nucleotides agree with TRBD2. Germline CDR1 reads SGHTA; CDR2 reads FQGNSA. The CDR3 extends over 15 amino acids. J lost 1 base, V lost 5 bases, and 4 bases had no gene match. The CDR3 DNA sequence: TGTGCCAGCAGCCGATCTAGCGGGGGCACAGATACGCAGTATTTT. As protein: CASSRSSGGTDTQYF.

The chain carries TRBV20-1 and TRBJ1-2; 9 bases fit TRBD1. CDR1 and CDR2 from the germline V gene are DFQATT and SNEGSKA (reference sequence). V trimming: 5 bases; J trimming: 7 bases; junction bases outside the gene matches: 8. CDR3 length: 13 amino acids. In nucleotides, the CDR3 is TGCAGTGCTTCGAAACAGGGGGCGGGTGGCTACACCTTC. This codes for CSASKQGAGGYTF.

The V call is TRBV2, the J call TRBJ2-2; maybe TRBD1 (5 bases). V shed 7 bases and J shed 6 bases, with 9 bases lying between them. This CDR3 comprises 12 residues. The germline gives CDR1 SNHLY, CDR2 FYNNEI. The CDR3 sequence: CASTPGPGELFF. For the CDR3, the DNA is TGTGCCAGCACTCCAGGGCCCGGGGAGCTGTTTTTT.

This clonotype was counted between two and nine times. J is TRBJ2-1 and V is TRBV2, with D possibly TRBD2 on 6 matching bases. CDR1 is SNHLY and CDR2 is FYNNEI in the germline V gene. This CDR3 has 14 residues. Between the trimmed V and J ends, which lost 6 bases and 1 base, there was a span of 10 bases. In nucleotides, the CDR3 is TGTGCCAGCAGCCGGGAGCCTTCCTACAATGAGCAGTTCTTC. It encodes CASSREPSYNEQFF.

This clonotype was counted only a few times. V gene TRBV3-1 combines with J gene TRBJ1-5; 7 bases are a match to TRBD1. V lost 3 bases to trimming and J lost 7 bases; unmatched junction nucleotides: 6. There are 14 residues in the CDR3. Germline lookup yields CDR1 LGHDT and CDR2 YNNKEL (reference sequence). CDR3 sequence reads: CASSQTGRGQPQHF. CDR3 DNA: TGTGCCAGCAGCCAGACAGGGAGAGGGCAGCCCCAGCATTTT. Filled out from reference TRBV3-1 and TRBJ1-5, the complete variable domain reads DTAVSQTPKYLVTQMGNDKSIKCEQNLGHDTMYWYKQDSKKFLKIMFSYNNKELIINETVPNRFSPKSPDKAHLNLHINSLELGDSAVYFCASSQTGRGQPQHFGDGTRLSIL.